These T cell receptor beta chains were read from a single sample in a study of identical twins. TCRdb redid the calling of the 5' RACE reads with MiXCR, one entry per CDR3 protein. Of more than 650,000 distinct CDR3 sequences in the sample, less than 7% were seen once. Sequencing was carried out using naive T cells sorted from blood. All receptors derive from a man aged 18 to 30 in good health. Each CDR3 is given without its conserved first and last residue.

SVQGYQETQY,TRBV29-1,TRBJ2-5
ASSFGHLMNSPLH,TRBV5-5,TRBJ1-6
SVGSGTDEQY,TRBV29-1,TRBJ2-7
SASDRGVHNEQF,TRBV20-1,TRBJ2-1
SAQGEGNYGYT,TRBV20-1,TRBJ1-2
SVEDRTGRTSGANVLT,TRBV29-1,TRBJ2-6
ASSHDRPNEQF,TRBV5-1,TRBJ2-1
ASSLAGRSSYNSPLH,TRBV5-1,TRBJ1-6
ASSLLVDTQY,TRBV7-8,TRBJ2-3
ASSDGAEAF,TRBV28,TRBJ1-1
ASSETRGVNEKLF,TRBV25-1,TRBJ1-4
ATSRNSSGRAFATDTQY,TRBV15,TRBJ2-3
SAPSSGRARIYEQY,TRBV20-1,TRBJ2-7
ATTAYRGVETQY,TRBV11-2,TRBJ2-5
ASTLGGRSY,TRBV27,TRBJ2-3
ASSLSGEVGNTIY,TRBV12-3/TRBV12-4,TRBJ1-3
AIRQGPNTEAF,TRBV10-3,TRBJ1-1
ASSWDREGHNEQF,TRBV5-8,TRBJ2-1
ASSPWAGGLDTQY,TRBV12-3/TRBV12-4,TRBJ2-3
ASSQERTGDRESLH,TRBV4-2,TRBJ1-6
ASSGQGNGNTGELF,TRBV25-1,TRBJ2-2
SARIGTGELF,TRBV20-1,TRBJ2-2